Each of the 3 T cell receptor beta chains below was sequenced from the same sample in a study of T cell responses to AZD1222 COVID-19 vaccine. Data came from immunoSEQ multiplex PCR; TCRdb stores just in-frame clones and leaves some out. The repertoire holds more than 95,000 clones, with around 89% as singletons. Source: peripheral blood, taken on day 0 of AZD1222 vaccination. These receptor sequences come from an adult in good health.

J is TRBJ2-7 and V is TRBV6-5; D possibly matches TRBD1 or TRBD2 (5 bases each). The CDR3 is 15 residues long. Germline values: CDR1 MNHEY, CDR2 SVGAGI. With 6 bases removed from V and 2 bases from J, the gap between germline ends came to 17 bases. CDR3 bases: TGTGCCAGCAGACCACCCCGGGACCCTCCCTACGAGCAGTACTTC. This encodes CASRPPRDPPYEQYF.

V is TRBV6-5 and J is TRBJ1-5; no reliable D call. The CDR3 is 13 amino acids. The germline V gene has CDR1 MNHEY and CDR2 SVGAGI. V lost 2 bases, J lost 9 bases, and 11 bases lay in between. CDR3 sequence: CASSYGRFGPQHF. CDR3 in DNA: TGTGCCAGCAGTTACGGCCGGTTCGGGCCCCAGCATTTT.

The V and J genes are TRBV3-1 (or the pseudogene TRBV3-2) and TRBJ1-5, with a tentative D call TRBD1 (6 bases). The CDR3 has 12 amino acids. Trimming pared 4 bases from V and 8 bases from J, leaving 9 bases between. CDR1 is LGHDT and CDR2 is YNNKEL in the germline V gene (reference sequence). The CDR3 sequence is CASSLGGEPQHF. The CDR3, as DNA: TGTGCCAGCAGCCTAGGGGGGGAGCCCCAGCATTTT.